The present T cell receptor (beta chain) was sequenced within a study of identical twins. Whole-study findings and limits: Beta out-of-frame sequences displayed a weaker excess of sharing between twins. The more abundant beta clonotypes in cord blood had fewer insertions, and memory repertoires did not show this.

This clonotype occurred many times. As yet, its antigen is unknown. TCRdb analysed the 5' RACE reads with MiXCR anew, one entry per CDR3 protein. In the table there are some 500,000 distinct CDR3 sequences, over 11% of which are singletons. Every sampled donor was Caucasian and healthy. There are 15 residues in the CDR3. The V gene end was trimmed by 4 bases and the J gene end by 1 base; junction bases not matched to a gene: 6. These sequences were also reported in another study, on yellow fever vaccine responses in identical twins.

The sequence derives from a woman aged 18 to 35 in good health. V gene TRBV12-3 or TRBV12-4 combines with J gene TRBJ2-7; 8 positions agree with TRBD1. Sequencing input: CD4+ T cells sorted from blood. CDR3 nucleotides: TGTGCCAGCAGTTCCCCAGGACAGGGTTCCTACGAGCAGTACTTC. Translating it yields CASSSPGQGSYEQYF.